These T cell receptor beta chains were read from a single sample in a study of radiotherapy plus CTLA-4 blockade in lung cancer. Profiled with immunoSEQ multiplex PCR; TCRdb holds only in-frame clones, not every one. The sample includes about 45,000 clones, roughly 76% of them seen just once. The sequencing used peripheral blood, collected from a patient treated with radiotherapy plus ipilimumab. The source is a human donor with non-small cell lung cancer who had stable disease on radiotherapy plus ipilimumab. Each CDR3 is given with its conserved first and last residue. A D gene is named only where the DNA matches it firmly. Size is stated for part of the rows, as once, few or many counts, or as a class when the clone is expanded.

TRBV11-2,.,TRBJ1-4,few,TGTGCCAGCAGCTTAGATTCCCCGTTGGGAAAACTGTTTTTT,CASSLDSPLGKLFF
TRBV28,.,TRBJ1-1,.,TGTGCCACCAGGTGGATGAACACTGAAGCTTTCTTT,CATRWMNTEAFF
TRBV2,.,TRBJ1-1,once,TGTGCCAGCAGTGAAGTGGGGCGGAACACTGAAGCTTTCTTT,CASSEVGRNTEAFF
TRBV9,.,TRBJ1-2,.,TGTGCCAGCAGCGTAGACGCGGGTTCCAACTATGGCTACACCTTC,CASSVDAGSNYGYTF
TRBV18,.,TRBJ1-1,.,TGTGCCAGCTCACCGAAGATCATGAACACTGAAGCTTTCTTT,CASSPKIMNTEAFF
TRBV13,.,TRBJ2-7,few,TGTGCCAGCAGCTTAGGTAGGGGACCCTCCTACGAGCAGTACTTC,CASSLGRGPSYEQYF
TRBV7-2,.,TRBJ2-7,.,TGTGCCAGCAGCCAAAGCTCCTACGAGCAGTACTTC,CASSQSSYEQYF
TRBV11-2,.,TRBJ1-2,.,TGTGCCAGCAGCTTAGAAGCGAAAGGATCTGGCTACACCTTC,CASSLEAKGSGYTF
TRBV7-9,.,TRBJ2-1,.,TGTGCCAGCAGCTTGGGCCTCTCCTACAATGAGCAGTTCTTC,CASSLGLSYNEQFF
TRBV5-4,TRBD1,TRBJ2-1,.,TGTGCCAGCAGCTTAACCGGGACAGGAACGGGTGAGCAGTTCTTC,CASSLTGTGTGEQFF
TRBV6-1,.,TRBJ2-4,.,TGTGCCAGCAGCGAAGCAATGGGGCGGGGCAAAAACATTCAGTACTTC,CASSEAMGRGKNIQYF